This T cell receptor beta chain was found in a study of OX40 agonist ivuxolimab in advanced cancers. Findings and caveats of the study: Expanded clones belonging to CD8+ T cells outnumbered, on average, those of CD4+.

As concerns this clone: Its antigen is unknown.

Measured with immunoSEQ multiplex PCR; TCRdb has only the in-frame clones, and not every one. Among some 70,000 clones, around 84% were seen once, and the ten largest hold 8.2%. Patients with autoimmune history or systemic immunosuppression were excluded. Baseline was the first blood sampling point, followed by cycle 4 day 1 and cycle 7 day 1. The source is an adult with an advanced solid tumor such as melanoma, head and neck, liver or kidney cancer. Here the sequenced sample was CD4+ or CD8+ T cells sorted from blood, taken in a trial of the OX40 agonist ivuxolimab.

The CDR3 DNA reads as TGTGCCAGCAGTGTGAGCGGGCCCACAGATACGCAGTATTTT. It translates to CASSVSGPTDTQYF. The genes are TRBV6-4 and TRBJ2-3, with D maybe TRBD2 (6 bases). Trimming removed 4 bases from V and 2 bases from J, with 10 bases in between. Germline V CDR1 and CDR2: MRHNA, SNTAGT. CDR3 length: 14 residues.